The 6 T cell receptor beta chains listed next were all sequenced from one sample in a study of Tregs in tolerant kidney transplant recipients (dated by TCRdb to between 2018 and 2021). Libraries came from the immunoSEQ multiplex PCR assay. The source is immuneACCESS, and TCRdb retained only in-frame sequences with V and J called. Part of the clones is not carried over; for the studies checked, unresolved V genes explain less than half of this, and the remainder is unexplained. This sample has more than 60,000 clones in its table, and approximately 85% of those were observed once. Of the sample, around 2.3% falls within the top ten clones. This sample's time point label indicates: blood sample drawn before combined kidney and bone marrow transplant. Source: Tregs from blood, taken before the transplant. The receptors shown here come from a human donor who received a combined kidney and bone marrow transplant.

The chain uses TRBV5-5 and TRBJ2-3, with D perhaps TRBD2 (7 bases). The CDR3 sequence is 14 residues long. Germline CDR1 reads SGHKS; CDR2 reads YYEKEE (reference sequence). V lost 2 bases to trimming and J lost 3 bases, with 10 bases between them. The CDR3, as DNA: TGTGCCAGCAGCTTTAGGGGGGGAACAGATACGCAGTATTTT. Translating gives CASSFRGGTDTQYF. The variable domain in full, with the rest retrieved from reference TRBV5-5 and TRBJ2-3, is DAGVTQSPTHLIKTRGQQVTLRCSPISGHKSVSWYQQVLGQGPQFIFQYYEKEERGRGNFPDRFSARQFPNYSSELNVNALLLGDSALYLCASSFRGGTDTQYFGPGTRLTVL.

This clone was seen once. The chain joins TRBV27 to TRBJ2-3; D call uncertain. V dropped 3 bases and J dropped 0 bases, with 7 bases sitting between them. CDR3 length: 14 amino acids. From germline, CDR1 is MNHEY and CDR2 SMNVEV (reference sequence). The CDR3 coding sequence is TGTGCCAGCAGTTTTTTCTGGAGCACAGATACGCAGTATTTT. Protein product: CASSFFWSTDTQYF.

The chain combines TRBV6-5 with TRBJ1-5; D not certain. This CDR3 comprises 15 residues. V was shortened by 0 bases and J by 5 bases, with 11 bases between the two germline ends. Germline V gene lookup returns CDR1 MNHEY and CDR2 SVGAGI. The CDR3: CASSYSGVMDQPQHF. The CDR3 region has the DNA TGTGCCAGCAGTTACTCGGGAGTTATGGATCAGCCCCAGCATTTT.

As to this clone: An end of the junction differs from the germline gene, which may be a read error. The chain combines TRBV6-1 with TRBJ2-7; TRBD2 matches at 8 bases. The CDR3 is made up of 15 amino acids. Germline V gives CDR1 MNHNS, CDR2 SASEGT. Here the CDR3 DNA reads TGTGCCAGCAGGGAAGCGAGCGGGAGCTCCTACGAGCAGTACTTC. Protein: CASREASGSSYEQYF.

The chain combines TRBV7-6 with TRBJ1-1; maybe TRBD1 (5 bases). The germline V gene encodes CDR1 SGHVS and CDR2 FNYEAQ. This CDR3 contains 15 residues. V dropped 1 base and J dropped 4 bases, with 13 bases sitting between them. CDR3 bases: TGTGCCAGCAGCTTAGTGGAGGGTGGGGGCACTGAAGCTTTCTTT. Translation: CASSLVEGGGTEAFF.

The chain employs TRBV5-5 and TRBJ1-6; D is perhaps TRBD1 (6 bases). The CDR3 sequence is 16 residues long. Trimming pared 3 bases from V and 10 bases from J, leaving 20 bases between. CDR1 is SGHKS, CDR2 YYEKEE, per germline (reference sequence). The CDR3 nucleotides read TGTGCCAGCAGCTCCACTATACAGGGTTCCGGCTCACCCCTCCACTTT. Translation gives CASSSTIQGSGSPLHF.